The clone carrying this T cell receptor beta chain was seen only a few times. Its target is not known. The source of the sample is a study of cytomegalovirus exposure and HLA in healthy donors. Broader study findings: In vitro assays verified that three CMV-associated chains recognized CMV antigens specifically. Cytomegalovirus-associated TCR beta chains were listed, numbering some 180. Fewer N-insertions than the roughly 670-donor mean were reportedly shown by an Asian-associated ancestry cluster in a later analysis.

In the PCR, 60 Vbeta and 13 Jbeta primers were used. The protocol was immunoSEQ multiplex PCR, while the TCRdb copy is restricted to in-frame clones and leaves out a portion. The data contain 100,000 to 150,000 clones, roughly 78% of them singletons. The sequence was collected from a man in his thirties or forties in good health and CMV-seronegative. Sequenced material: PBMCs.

CDR3 sequence: CASGRGAVNTEAFF. The CDR3, as DNA: TGTGCCAGCGGGCGGGGGGCGGTCAACACTGAAGCTTTCTTT. The chain links TRBV6-5 to TRBJ1-1; possible D gene TRBD1, 6 bases. Germline CDR1 is MNHEY and CDR2 is SVGAGI. The V gene lost 8 bases and the J gene lost 2 bases, with 15 bases spanning the gap. The CDR3 has 14 amino acids.